This passage covers 22 T cell receptor beta chains from one sample sequenced in a study of blood T cell repertoires in COVID-19. Here immunoSEQ multiplex PCR was the method, and the copy in TCRdb shows in-frame clones only, minus some. Here the sample spans 200,000 to 250,000 clones, 70% to 90% being singletons. The sequencing sample was made of PBMCs or T cells enriched from blood (not recorded which). The receptors derive from a man aged 25-45 years who had recovered from COVID-19.

The chain employs TRBV5-1 and TRBJ2-2; 8 bases match TRBD1. Germline CDR1 is SGHRS and CDR2 is YFSETQ. Trimming took 0 bases from V and 5 from J; bases not matched to a gene: 12. The CDR3 consists of 18 residues. This CDR3 reads CASSLVFYERQGTGELFF. Written as DNA, the CDR3 is TGCGCCAGCAGCTTGGTTTTTTACGAACGACAGGGGACCGGGGAGCTGTTTTTT.

The V gene is TRBV10-3, the J gene TRBJ1-5; D is undetermined. CDR1 is ENHRY and CDR2 is SYGVKD in the germline V gene. Trimming pared 2 bases from V and 4 bases from J, leaving 24 bases between. This CDR3 is built from 19 residues. Written as DNA, the CDR3 is TGTGCCATCAGTGAGCACCCATTGGGGAGTCCGGGTCCAAATCAGCCCCAGCATTTT. It codes for CAISEHPLGSPGPNQPQHF.

V gene TRBV10-1 combines with J gene TRBJ2-1; 8 bases map to TRBD1. Germline CDR1 is WNHNN and CDR2 is SYGVQD (reference sequence). This CDR3 contains 16 residues. V was clipped by 3 bases and J by 4 bases; unmatched bases: 8. CDR3: CASSDPDRGSYNEQFF. In DNA form, the CDR3 reads TGCGCCAGCAGTGACCCCGACAGGGGCAGTTACAATGAGCAGTTCTTC.

This chain links TRBV12-3 or TRBV12-4 with TRBJ1-1; D is possibly TRBD1 (5 bases). V was clipped by 3 bases and J by 5 bases, with 10 bases between them. CDR3 length equals 13 residues. CDR3 DNA sequence: TGTGCCAGCAGTTTCCAGGGTTTTACTGAAGCTTTCTTT. It specifies CASSFQGFTEAFF.

This chain joins TRBV19 and TRBJ2-3; tentative D call: TRBD1 (7 bases). The V end was cut by 7 bases, the J end by 7 bases, with 15 bases between. The CDR3 contains 13 residues. The V gene's germline CDR1 is LNHDA and CDR2 SQIVND (reference sequence). The chain's CDR3 is CASTYQGGNTQYF. For the CDR3, the DNA is TGTGCCAGTACCTATCAGGGGGGTAATACGCAGTATTTT.

This clone was observed once. The chain carries TRBV7-2 and TRBJ2-3; 9 positions agree with TRBD2. This CDR3 is 16 amino acids long. Per germline, CDR1 SGHTA and CDR2 FQGNSA. Losses at the gene ends were 7 bases for V and 2 bases for J; bases not matched to a gene: 10. The DNA for the CDR3 is TGTGCCAGCATCCGGTTAGCGGGGGATAACACAGATACGCAGTATTTT. Translated: CASIRLAGDNTDTQYF.

V and J are TRBV2 and TRBJ2-1; 9 bases fit TRBD1. Germline V gene data show CDR1 as SNHLY and CDR2 as FYNNEI. V trimming: 6 bases; J trimming: 5 bases; junction bases outside the gene matches: 17. The length of the CDR3 is 18 residues. The CDR3 protein is CASRPGQGYAGPDNEQFF. The CDR3 region has the DNA TGTGCCAGCAGGCCGGGACAGGGATACGCGGGACCCGACAATGAGCAGTTCTTC.

J is TRBJ1-1 and V is TRBV12-3 or TRBV12-4; 7 bases map to TRBD1. The CDR3 totals 13 residues. J gave up 1 base and V 9 bases, and 5 bases lay outside the gene matches. The CDR3 region has the DNA TGTGCCAGTAGGGGGCCCCCGAACACTGAAGCTTTCTTT. The encoded protein is CASRGPPNTEAFF.

This chain joins TRBV18 and TRBJ2-1; TRBD2 is a possible D gene (5 bases). Germline assignment: CDR1 KGHSH and CDR2 LQKENI. This CDR3 has 17 amino acids. Between the trimmed V and J ends, which lost 4 bases and 3 bases, there was a span of 19 bases. Here the CDR3 reads CASSLSGSVNYYNEQFF. The CDR3, as DNA: TGTGCCAGCTCACTGAGTGGTAGCGTGAACTACTACAATGAGCAGTTCTTC.

This rearrangement joins TRBV7-9 to TRBJ2-3; D may be TRBD2 (7 bases). V lost 0 bases to trimming and J lost 4 bases, with 11 bases between them. The CDR3 is made up of 15 amino acids. Germline values: CDR1 SEHNR, CDR2 FQNEAQ (reference sequence). Here the CDR3 reads CASSLAGGLADTQYF. In DNA form, the CDR3 reads TGTGCCAGCAGCTTAGCGGGGGGGCTGGCAGATACGCAGTATTTT. Full variable domain (missing parts from reference TRBV7-9 and TRBJ2-3): DTGVSQNPRHKITKRGQNVTFRCDPISEHNRLYWYRQTLGQGPEFLTYFQNEAQLEKSRLLSDRFSAERPKGSFSTLEIQRTEQGDSAMYLCASSLAGGLADTQYFGPGTRLTVL.

V and J are TRBV5-1 and TRBJ2-3; 10 positions match TRBD2. The V and J ends lost 2 bases and 2 bases, in that order; junction bases with no gene match: 11. This CDR3 is 18 amino acids long. Germline V gene data show CDR1 as SGHRS and CDR2 as YFSETQ. The CDR3 sequence is CASSFESGRARNTDTQYF. The CDR3 DNA is TGCGCCAGCAGCTTTGAAAGCGGGAGGGCCCGGAACACAGATACGCAGTATTTT.

The chain has TRBV5-1 and TRBJ2-5; TRBD2 aligns across 8 bases. This CDR3 contains 12 residues. Germline-derived CDR1 and CDR2 are SGHRS and YFSETQ. Unmatched junction bases numbered 1, after V lost 0 bases and J lost 9 bases. The CDR3 here is CASSLAGGAQYF. The CDR3 DNA sequence: TGCGCCAGCAGCTTGGCCGGGGGGGCCCAGTACTTC.

The chain couples TRBV27 to TRBJ2-3, with 8 bases aligning to TRBD2. The V and J ends lost 2 bases and 4 bases, in that order; junction bases with no gene match: 8. CDR3 length: 16 residues. The germline V gene has CDR1 MNHEY and CDR2 SMNVEV (reference sequence). This CDR3 reads CASSLVSGRASDTQYF. Written as DNA, the CDR3 is TGTGCCAGCAGTTTAGTATCCGGGAGGGCTTCAGATACGCAGTATTTT.

The chain joins TRBV7-9 to TRBJ2-1; D is possibly TRBD2 (6 bases). Trimming stripped 5 bases from V and 7 bases from J, with 9 bases between. Germline lookup yields CDR1 SEHNR and CDR2 FQNEAQ (reference sequence). The CDR3 totals 12 residues. CDR3 in amino acids: CASSEGRNEQFF. The CDR3 bases are TGTGCCAGCAGCGAGGGGAGGAATGAGCAGTTCTTC.

This chain links TRBV10-3 with TRBJ2-7, with D tentatively TRBD2 (6 bases). V lost 6 bases, J lost 3 bases, and 18 bases lay in between. Germline-derived CDR1 and CDR2 are ENHRY and SYGVKD. The CDR3 length is 15 residues. Here the CDR3 reads CAIRGGPPMGYEQYF. The CDR3, as DNA: TGTGCCATCAGGGGGGGACCCCCTATGGGCTACGAGCAGTACTTC.

This clone showed up just once. The rearrangement links TRBV19 to TRBJ2-7; perhaps TRBD1 as D (6 bases). Per the germline V gene, CDR1 is LNHDA and CDR2 is SQIVND (reference sequence). There are 15 residues in the CDR3. V gave up 5 bases and J gave up 3 bases, with 17 bases separating them. CDR3 amino acids: CASSANRGGYYEQYF. The CDR3 bases are TGTGCCAGTAGTGCGAACAGAGGGGGATACTACGAGCAGTACTTC.

The chain recombines TRBV7-6 with TRBJ1-4; 7 bases line up with TRBD1. Germline assignment: CDR1 SGHVS and CDR2 FNYEAQ. With 1 base clipped from V and 8 bases from J, the junction kept 7 bases outside the gene matches. This CDR3 region has 15 residues. CDR3 in amino acids: CASSLGQGGLEKLFF. In nucleotides, the CDR3 is TGTGCCAGCAGCTTAGGACAGGGTGGTTTGGAAAAACTGTTTTTT.

V gene TRBV28 combines with J gene TRBJ2-7; 9 nucleotides agree with TRBD2. CDR1 MDHEN and CDR2 SYDVKM come from the germline V gene. This CDR3 is 15 amino acids long. With V trimmed by 5 bases and J by 6 bases, 11 bases remained unmatched. CDR3 DNA sequence: TGTGCCAGCAGTAGTCCCGGGACTAGCTGGGGCGAGCAGTACTTC. It encodes CASSSPGTSWGEQYF.

The chain carries TRBV7-3 and TRBJ2-7, with 7 positions matching TRBD1. V shed 2 bases, J shed 2 bases, and the junction held 15 bases outside the gene matches. This CDR3 region has 18 residues. Germline CDR1 SGHTA, CDR2 FQGTGA. CDR3 in DNA: TGTGCCAGCAGCTTATCTTCCGGACAGGACCTTAGGGCCTACGAGCAGTACTTC. Its translation: CASSLSSGQDLRAYEQYF.

The rearrangement links TRBV30 to TRBJ2-3, with D possibly TRBD1 on 6 matching bases. From germline, CDR1 is GTSNPN and CDR2 SVGIG (reference sequence). This CDR3 contains 14 residues. V was pared by 4 bases and J by 2 bases, with 13 bases between. The CDR3 sequence is CAWNLRGITDTQYF. The CDR3 bases are TGTGCCTGGAATTTAAGGGGGATCACAGATACGCAGTATTTT.

This clone was detected once. V and J are TRBV27 and TRBJ2-1; 8 bases are a match to TRBD2. This CDR3 is built from 15 residues. Germline CDR1 is MNHEY and CDR2 is SMNVEV (reference sequence). V was clipped by 3 bases and J by 0 bases; unmatched bases: 1. CDR3 DNA: TGTGCCAGCAGTTTCCTAGCGGGCTCCTACAATGAGCAGTTCTTC. Translation: CASSFLAGSYNEQFF.

The rearrangement links TRBV12-3 or TRBV12-4 to TRBJ1-5; D is unclear. V shed 5 bases and J shed 9 bases, with 8 bases lying between them. The CDR3 is 11 amino acids. CDR3 amino acids: CASSIRGPQHF. CDR3 sequence (DNA): TGTGCCAGCAGTATCCGAGGGCCCCAGCATTTT.